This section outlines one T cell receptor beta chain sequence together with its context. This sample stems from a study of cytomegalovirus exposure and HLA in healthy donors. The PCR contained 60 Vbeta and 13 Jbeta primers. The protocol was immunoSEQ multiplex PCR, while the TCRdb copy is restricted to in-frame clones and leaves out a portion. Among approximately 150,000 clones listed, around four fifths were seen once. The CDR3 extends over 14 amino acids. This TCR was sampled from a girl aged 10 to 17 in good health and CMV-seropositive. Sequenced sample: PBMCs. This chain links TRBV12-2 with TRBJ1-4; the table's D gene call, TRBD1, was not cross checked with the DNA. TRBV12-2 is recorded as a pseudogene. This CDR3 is CASRSRDRAKKLFF. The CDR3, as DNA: TGTGCAAGTCGCTCCCGGGACAGGGCGAAAAAACTGTTTTTT.